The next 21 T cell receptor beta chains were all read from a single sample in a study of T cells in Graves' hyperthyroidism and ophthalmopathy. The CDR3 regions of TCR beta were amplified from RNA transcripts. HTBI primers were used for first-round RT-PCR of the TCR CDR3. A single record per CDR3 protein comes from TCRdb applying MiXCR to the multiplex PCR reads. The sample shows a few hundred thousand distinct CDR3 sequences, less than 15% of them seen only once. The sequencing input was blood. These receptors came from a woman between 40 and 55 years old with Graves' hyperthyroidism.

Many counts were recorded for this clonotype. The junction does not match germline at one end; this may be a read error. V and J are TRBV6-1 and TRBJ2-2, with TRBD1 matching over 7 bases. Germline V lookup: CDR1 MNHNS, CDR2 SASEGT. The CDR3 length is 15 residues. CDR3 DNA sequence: TGTGCCAGCAGTGGCCTGACAGGGAACGCCGGGGAGCTGTTTTTT. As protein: CASSGLTGNAGELFF.

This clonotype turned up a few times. The CDR3 loop reads CASCNQIRAPALNEQFF. As DNA, the CDR3 is TGTGCCAGCTGCAACCAAATCCGGGCCCCGGCCTTGAATGAGCAGTTCTTC. V usage is TRBV2 and J usage is TRBJ2-1; the D is unclear. V was pared by 8 bases and J by 7 bases, with 27 bases between. The CDR3 spans 17 residues. Per the germline V gene, CDR1 is SNHLY and CDR2 is FYNNEI.

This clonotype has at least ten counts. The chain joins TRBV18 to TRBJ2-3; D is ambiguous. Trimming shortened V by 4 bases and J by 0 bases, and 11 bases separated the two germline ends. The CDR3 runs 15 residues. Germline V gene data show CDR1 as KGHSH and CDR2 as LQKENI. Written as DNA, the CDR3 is TGTGCCAGCTCACTCTACCCGCCAAGCACAGATACGCAGTATTTT. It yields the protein CASSLYPPSTDTQYF.

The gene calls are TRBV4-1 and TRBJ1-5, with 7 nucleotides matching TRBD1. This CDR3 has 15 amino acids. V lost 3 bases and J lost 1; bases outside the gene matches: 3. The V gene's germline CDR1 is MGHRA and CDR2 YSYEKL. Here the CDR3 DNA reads TGCGCCAGCAGCCACCAGGGACAGAGCAATCAGCCCCAGCATTTT. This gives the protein CASSHQGQSNQPQHF.

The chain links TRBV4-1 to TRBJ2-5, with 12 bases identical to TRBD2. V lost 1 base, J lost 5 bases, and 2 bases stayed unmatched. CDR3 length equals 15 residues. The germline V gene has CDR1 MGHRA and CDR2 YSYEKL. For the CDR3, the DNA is TGCGCCAGCAGCCAAGGGACTAGCGGGGCGGAGACCCAGTACTTC. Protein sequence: CASSQGTSGAETQYF.

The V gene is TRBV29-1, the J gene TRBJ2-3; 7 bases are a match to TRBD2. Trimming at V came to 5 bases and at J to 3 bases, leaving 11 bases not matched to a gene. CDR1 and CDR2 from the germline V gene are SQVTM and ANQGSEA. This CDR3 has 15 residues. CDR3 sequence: CSVRLRESPTDTQYF. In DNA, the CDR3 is TGCAGCGTTCGGCTGCGGGAGAGCCCAACAGATACGCAGTATTTT.

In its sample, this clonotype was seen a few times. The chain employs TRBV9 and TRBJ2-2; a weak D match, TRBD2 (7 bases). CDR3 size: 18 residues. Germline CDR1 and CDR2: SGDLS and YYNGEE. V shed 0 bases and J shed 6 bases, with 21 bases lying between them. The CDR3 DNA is TGTGCCAGCAGCGTAGCTGACTACGGGGGGCGCGGGGCCGGGGAGCTGTTTTTT. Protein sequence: CASSVADYGGRGAGELFF.

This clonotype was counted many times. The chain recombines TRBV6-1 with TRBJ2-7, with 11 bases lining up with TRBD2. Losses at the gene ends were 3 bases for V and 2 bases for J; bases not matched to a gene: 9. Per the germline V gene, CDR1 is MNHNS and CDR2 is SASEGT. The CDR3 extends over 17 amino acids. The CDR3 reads CASSDGRLAGIAYEQYF. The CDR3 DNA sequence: TGTGCCAGCAGTGATGGACGACTAGCGGGAATCGCCTACGAGCAGTACTTC.

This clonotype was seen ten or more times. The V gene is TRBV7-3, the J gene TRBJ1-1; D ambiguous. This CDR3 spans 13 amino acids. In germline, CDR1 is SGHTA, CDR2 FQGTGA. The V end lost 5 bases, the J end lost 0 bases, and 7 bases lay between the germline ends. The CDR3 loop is CASSPQVNTEAFF. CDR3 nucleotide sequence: TGTGCCAGCAGCCCACAAGTGAACACTGAAGCTTTCTTT.

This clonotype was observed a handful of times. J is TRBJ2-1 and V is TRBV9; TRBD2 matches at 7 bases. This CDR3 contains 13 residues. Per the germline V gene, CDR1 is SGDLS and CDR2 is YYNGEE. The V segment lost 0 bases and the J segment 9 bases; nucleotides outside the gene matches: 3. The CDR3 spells CASSVVASGEQFF. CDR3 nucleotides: TGTGCCAGCAGCGTAGTGGCTAGCGGTGAGCAGTTCTTC.

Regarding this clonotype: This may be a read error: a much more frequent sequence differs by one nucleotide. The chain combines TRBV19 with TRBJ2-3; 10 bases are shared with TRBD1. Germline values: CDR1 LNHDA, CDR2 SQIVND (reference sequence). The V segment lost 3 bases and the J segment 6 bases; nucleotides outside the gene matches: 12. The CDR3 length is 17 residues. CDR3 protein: CASSIVQTGGARDTQYF. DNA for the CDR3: TGTGCCAGTAGTATTGTTCAGACAGGGGGCGCGAGGGATACGCAGTATTTT.

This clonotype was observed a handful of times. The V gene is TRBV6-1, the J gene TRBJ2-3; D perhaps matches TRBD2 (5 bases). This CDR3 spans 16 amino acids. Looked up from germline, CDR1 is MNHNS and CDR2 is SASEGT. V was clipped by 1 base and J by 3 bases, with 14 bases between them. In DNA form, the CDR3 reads TGTGCCAGCAGTGAAGGTGTTTCACCGGGGACAGATACGCAGTATTTT. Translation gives CASSEGVSPGTDTQYF.

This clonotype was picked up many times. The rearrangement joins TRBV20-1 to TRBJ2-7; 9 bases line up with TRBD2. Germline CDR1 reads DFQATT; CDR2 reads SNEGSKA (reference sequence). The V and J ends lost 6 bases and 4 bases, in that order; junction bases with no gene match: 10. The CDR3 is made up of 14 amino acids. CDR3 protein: CSAESQSGRYEQYF. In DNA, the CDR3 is TGCAGTGCCGAATCGCAAAGCGGGAGGTACGAGCAGTACTTC.

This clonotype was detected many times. The DNA of the CDR3 is TGTGCCAGCAGTTACTCATCCGACGGGGGAGGTTCCTACGAGCAGTACTTC. The encoded protein is CASSYSSDGGGSYEQYF. The chain is built from TRBV6-5 and TRBJ2-7; D may be TRBD2 (6 bases). V dropped 0 bases and J dropped 1 base, with 16 bases sitting between them. The CDR3 contains 17 residues. Germline values: CDR1 MNHEY, CDR2 SVGAGI.

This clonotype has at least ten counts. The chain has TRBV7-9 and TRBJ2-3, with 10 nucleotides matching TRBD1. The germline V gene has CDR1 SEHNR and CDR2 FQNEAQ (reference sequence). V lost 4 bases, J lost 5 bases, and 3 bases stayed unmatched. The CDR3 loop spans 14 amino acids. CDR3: CASSSDRGKDTQYF. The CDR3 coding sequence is TGTGCCAGCAGCTCGGACAGGGGGAAAGATACGCAGTATTTT.

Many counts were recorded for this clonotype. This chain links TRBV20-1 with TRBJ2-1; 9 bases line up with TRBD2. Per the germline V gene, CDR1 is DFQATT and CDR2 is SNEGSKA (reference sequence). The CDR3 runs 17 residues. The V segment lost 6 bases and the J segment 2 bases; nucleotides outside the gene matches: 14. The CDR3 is CSAPGSSGRRAYNEQFF. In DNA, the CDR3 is TGCAGTGCCCCGGGGAGTAGCGGGAGAAGGGCCTACAATGAGCAGTTCTTC.

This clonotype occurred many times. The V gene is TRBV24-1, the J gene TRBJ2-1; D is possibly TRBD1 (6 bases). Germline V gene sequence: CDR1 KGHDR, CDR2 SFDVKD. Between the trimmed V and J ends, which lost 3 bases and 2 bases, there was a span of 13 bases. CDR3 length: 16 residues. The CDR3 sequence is CATSDGAGTTYNEQFF. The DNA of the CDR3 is TGTGCCACCAGTGATGGCGCCGGGACAACCTACAATGAGCAGTTCTTC.

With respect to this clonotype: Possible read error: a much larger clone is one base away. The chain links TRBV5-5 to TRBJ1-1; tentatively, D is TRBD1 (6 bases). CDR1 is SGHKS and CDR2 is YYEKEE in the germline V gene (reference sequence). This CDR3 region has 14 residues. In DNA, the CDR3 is TGTGCCAACAGCTTGCCGGGTACAGGGACTGAAGCTTTCTTT. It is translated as CANSLPGTGTEAFF. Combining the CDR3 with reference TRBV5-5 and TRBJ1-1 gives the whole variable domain DAGVTQSPTHLIKTRGQQVTLRCSPISGHKSVSWYQQVLGQGPQFIFQYYEKEERGRGNFPDRFSARQFPNYSSELNVNALLLGDSALYLCANSLPGTGTEAFFGQGTRLTVV.

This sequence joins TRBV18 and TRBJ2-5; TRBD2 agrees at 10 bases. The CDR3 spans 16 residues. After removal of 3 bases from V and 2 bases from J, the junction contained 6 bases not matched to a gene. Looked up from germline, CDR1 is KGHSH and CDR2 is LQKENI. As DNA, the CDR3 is TGTGCCAGCTCACCGGGACTAGCGAGTGGGCAAGAGACCCAGTACTTC. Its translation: CASSPGLASGQETQYF.

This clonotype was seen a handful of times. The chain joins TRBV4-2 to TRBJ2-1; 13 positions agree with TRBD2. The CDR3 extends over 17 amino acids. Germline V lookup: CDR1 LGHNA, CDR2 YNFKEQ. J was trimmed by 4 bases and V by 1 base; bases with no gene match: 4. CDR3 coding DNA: TGTGCCAGCAGCCAAGGGACTAGCGGGAGTTCTTACAATGAGCAGTTCTTC. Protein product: CASSQGTSGSSYNEQFF.

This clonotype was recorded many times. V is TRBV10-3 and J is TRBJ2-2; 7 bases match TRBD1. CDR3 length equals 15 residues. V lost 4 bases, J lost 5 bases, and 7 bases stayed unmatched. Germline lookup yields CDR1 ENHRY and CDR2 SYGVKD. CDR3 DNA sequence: TGTGCCATCAGTGCGGATACAGGGGTTACCGGGGAGCTGTTTTTT. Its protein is CAISADTGVTGELFF.